The present T cell receptor beta chain was sequenced within a study of T cell changes during pregnancy in multiple sclerosis. Sequenced by immunoSEQ multiplex PCR; TCRdb stores in-frame clones only, minus some. Counted here are some 74,000 clones, roughly 92% occurring once; the ten biggest clones make up about 2.2%. The CDR3 extends over 14 amino acids. Germline V gene lookup returns CDR1 MRHNA and CDR2 SNTAGT. The germline V and J ends were trimmed by 6 bases and 5 bases, with 14 bases remaining between them. The chain employs TRBV6-4 and TRBJ2-1; D is possibly TRBD2 (5 bases). Sequenced material: peripheral blood, taken before pregnancy. The receptor was isolated from a female donor with multiple sclerosis, enrolled in a pregnancy study. The CDR3 protein is CASSQEDGHNEQFF. CDR3 DNA: TGTGCCAGCAGCCAGGAGGACGGACACAATGAGCAGTTCTTC.